This record concerns one T cell receptor (beta chain) sequence. Its matching antigen is unknown. This sample is part of a study of cytomegalovirus exposure and HLA in healthy donors. General study results and limits: As was reported, the HLA-A and HLA-B alleles of most subjects were accurately predicted from TCR beta sequences. In a later analysis, donors in an Asian-associated ancestry cluster reportedly had fewer N-insertions in productive TCRs than the cohort mean. Many donors shared some public TCRs, even though most TCR sequences were rare. 87-base-pair reads could not separate some V segments, including TRBV6-2 and TRBV6-3.

The CDR3 consists of 14 residues. The germline CDR1 and CDR2 sequences are GTSNPN and SVGIG (reference sequence). Trimming left V 2 bases short and J 2 bases short, with 10 bases between. PCR amplification relied on 60 Vbeta primers (plus 13 Jbeta primers). Repertoires were generated with immunoSEQ multiplex PCR, while TCRdb's copy carries only in-frame clones and drops some. The sample table sets out some 200,000 clones. This TCR came from a girl aged 2-10 years in good health and CMV-seropositive. The chain uses TRBV30 and TRBJ2-1; no definite D call. Sequencing was performed on PBMCs. CDR3 sequence (DNA): TGTGCCTGGAGTACTGAAACTACCTACAATGAGCAGTTCTTC. This sequence encodes CAWSTETTYNEQFF.